This entry lists 14 T cell receptor beta chains sequenced from one sample in a study of T cells in pancreatic ductal adenocarcinoma. Libraries were prepared by immunoSEQ multiplex PCR; TCRdb keeps only in-frame clonotypes and omits some of them. The sample yields over 85,000 clones, about 95% seen once. The selected patients with pancreatic ductal adenocarcinoma had surgery but no neoadjuvant therapy. Sample: PBMCs. Every receptor here comes from a human donor with pancreatic ductal adenocarcinoma.

The V call is TRBV19, the J call TRBJ2-3; D unresolved. The germline V and J ends were trimmed by 3 bases and 4 bases, with 11 bases remaining between them. This CDR3 has 14 amino acids. Germline lookup yields CDR1 LNHDA and CDR2 SQIVND (reference sequence). CDR3 sequence (DNA): TGTGCCAGTAGTATGTCTCTCAGTGCAGATACGCAGTATTTT. Its translation: CASSMSLSADTQYF.

The chain uses TRBV6-5 and TRBJ2-7; D is perhaps TRBD2 (6 bases). The CDR3 is 12 residues long. Between the trimmed V and J ends, which lost 4 bases and 3 bases, there was a span of 7 bases. Germline loops: CDR1 MNHEY, CDR2 SVGAGI. CDR3 nucleotide sequence: TGTGCCAGCAGTTCCGGGAGCTACGAGCAGTACTTC. Protein: CASSSGSYEQYF.

The chain combines TRBV6-1 with TRBJ1-4; D ambiguous. The V gene lost 4 bases and the J gene lost 8 bases, with 17 bases spanning the gap. The CDR3 consists of 15 residues. CDR1 and CDR2 from the germline V gene are MNHNS and SASEGT. The CDR3: CASSGAGSRGEKLFF. The CDR3 DNA sequence: TGTGCCAGCAGTGGAGCCGGGAGCCGAGGGGAAAAACTGTTTTTT.

This chain uses TRBV19 with TRBJ1-1, with D unresolved. The CDR3 spans 11 residues. V was cut by 4 bases and J by 5 bases, with 5 bases left in between. Germline-derived CDR1 and CDR2 are LNHDA and SQIVND (reference sequence). The CDR3 nucleotides are TGTGCCAGTAGTACAAAAACTGAAGCTTTCTTT. It specifies CASSTKTEAFF.

This clone was counted a single time. The rearrangement links TRBV10-3 to TRBJ2-3; the match to TRBD1 covers 7 bases. The CDR3 totals 12 residues. Trimming took 8 bases from V and 3 from J; bases not matched to a gene: 2. Germline CDR1 ENHRY, CDR2 SYGVKD. CDR3 amino acids: CAIGQETDTQYF. The CDR3, as DNA: TGTGCCATCGGACAGGAGACAGATACGCAGTATTTT.

V and J are TRBV2 and TRBJ2-5; 9 bases align to TRBD1. The V segment lost 1 base and the J segment 5 bases; nucleotides outside the gene matches: 14. This CDR3 comprises 18 residues. Germline V gene lookup returns CDR1 SNHLY and CDR2 FYNNEI. The CDR3, as DNA: TGTGCCAGCAGTGAAGTCAAAAGCGGGACAGGGCCAAGGGAGACCCAGTACTTC. It translates to CASSEVKSGTGPRETQYF.

The J gene is TRBJ1-1, the V gene TRBV7-2; D not certain. Germline assignment: CDR1 SGHTA and CDR2 FQGNSA. The V gene lost 0 bases and the J gene lost 10 bases, with 15 bases spanning the gap. This CDR3 has 14 residues. For the CDR3, the DNA is TGTGCCAGCAGCTTAGCGCAGGAGAGGGAGAGAGCTTTCTTT. As protein: CASSLAQERERAFF.

This chain links TRBV2 with TRBJ2-4; TRBD1 aligns across 8 bases. Germline trimming cut 6 bases from V and 1 base from J; bases unmatched to any gene: 8. Germline-derived CDR1 and CDR2 are SNHLY and FYNNEI. There are 16 residues in the CDR3. CDR3 residues: CASRFRGQVAKNIQYF. As DNA, the CDR3 is TGTGCCAGCAGGTTCAGGGGGCAGGTCGCCAAAAACATTCAGTACTTC. Looking up the rest from reference TRBV2 and TRBJ2-4 gives the full variable domain: EPEVTQTPSHQVTQMGQEVILRCVPISNHLYFYWYRQILGQKVEFLVSFYNNEISEKSEIFDDQFSVERPDGSNFTLKIRSTKLEDSAMYFCASRFRGQVAKNIQYFGAGTRLSVL.

The rearrangement links TRBV11-2 to TRBJ2-5; D perhaps matches TRBD1 (6 bases). Germline V lookup: CDR1 SGHAT, CDR2 FQNNGV. This CDR3 has 15 residues. Between the trimmed V and J ends, which lost 3 bases and 4 bases, there was a span of 15 bases. The CDR3 DNA reads TGTGCCAGCAGCTTTTGGGCAGGGGTAGGAGAGACCCAGTACTTC. Its translation is CASSFWAGVGETQYF.

This clone showed up just once. The chain employs TRBV4-3 and TRBJ2-2, with 10 nucleotides matching TRBD2. There are 17 residues in the CDR3. The V segment lost 3 bases and the J segment 0 bases; nucleotides outside the gene matches: 4. Per germline, CDR1 LGHNA and CDR2 YSLEER. The CDR3 here is CASSQGTSVTNTGELFF. The CDR3, as DNA: TGCGCCAGCAGCCAGGGGACTAGCGTAACGAACACCGGGGAGCTGTTTTTT.

This chain connects TRBV7-2 to TRBJ2-2; 7 positions match TRBD2. V trimming: 2 bases; J trimming: 5 bases; junction bases outside the gene matches: 2. The CDR3 has 14 residues. Germline CDR1 reads SGHTA; CDR2 reads FQGNSA. In DNA form, the CDR3 reads TGTGCCAGCAGCTTACCGGGGGGAACCGGGGAGCTGTTTTTT. It encodes CASSLPGGTGELFF.

The DNA of the CDR3 is TGTGCCAGCCGCTCAGGGACTAGGATTGACGGGGAGCTGTTTTTT. Encoded protein: CASRSGTRIDGELFF. The V gene is TRBV7-2, the J gene TRBJ2-2, with 8 bases matching TRBD2. The CDR3 extends over 15 amino acids. With 8 bases clipped from V and 7 bases from J, the junction kept 12 bases outside the gene matches. Germline loops: CDR1 SGHTA, CDR2 FQGNSA.

CDR3 bases: TGTGCCAGCGGATCCCGGGGACAAGAGACCCAGTACTTC. Translating gives CASGSRGQETQYF. The chain carries TRBV5-4 and TRBJ2-5; maybe TRBD2 (5 bases). V was pared by 7 bases and J by 2 bases, with 12 bases between. This CDR3 contains 13 residues. Germline V gene sequence: CDR1 SGHNT, CDR2 YYREEE (reference sequence).

This chain connects TRBV4-3 to TRBJ2-5; the match to TRBD1 covers 7 bases. Per germline, CDR1 LGHNA and CDR2 YSLEER. V lost 0 bases and J lost 5; bases outside the gene matches: 6. This CDR3 spans 15 amino acids. Written as DNA, the CDR3 is TGCGCCAGCAGCCAAGAAGGGGGCAGGAGTGAGACCCAGTACTTC. Amino acids: CASSQEGGRSETQYF.